This TCR beta chain was sequenced during a study of cytomegalovirus exposure and HLA in healthy donors. PCR employed 60 Vbeta and 13 Jbeta primers. Sequenced by immunoSEQ multiplex PCR; TCRdb stores in-frame clones only, minus some. The sample consists of tens of thousands of clones, 80% of them appearing once. This clone was recorded only once. The trim removed 5 bases at V and 7 bases at J, leaving 9 bases unmatched. CDR1 MNHEY and CDR2 SVGAGI come from the germline V gene. The CDR3 consists of 14 residues. The chain combines TRBV6-5 with TRBJ1-2; 8 bases match TRBD1. The sequenced sample consisted of PBMCs. The sequence was obtained from a woman aged 45-65 years in good health and CMV-seropositive. The CDR3 DNA sequence: TGTGCCAGCAGTAAGGGGACAGGCTTGGCTGGCTACACCTTC. This sequence encodes CASSKGTGLAGYTF.